This T cell receptor beta chain was captured in a study of Ad26.COV2.S vaccination and SARS-CoV-2 variants. Study details: The vaccine Ad26.COV2.S was put into the muscle once, or twice with 56 days between. Regarding the study as a whole: TCR breadth and depth estimates may have understated total T cell responses. Similar non-spike TCR breadth was observed in recipients of vaccine and of placebo.

The germline V and J ends were trimmed by 3 bases and 7 bases, with 17 bases remaining between them. There are 15 residues in the CDR3. The V gene's germline CDR1 is SNHLY and CDR2 FYNNEI. Some clones are missing from TCRdb's copy, which holds only in-frame ones; the method was immunoSEQ multiplex PCR. Of 430,000 or so clones listed, around 90% are singletons. On this clone itself: Its antigen remains unknown.

Documented treatment: over 15 received Ad26.COV2.S at low or high dose, single or two shots; 5 received placebo; per-sample allocation not given. Specimens were obtained on day 63 following the first vaccine or placebo injection. This clonotype was obtained from a person aged 18-65 years who received the Ad26.COV2.S COVID-19 vaccine or a placebo. This chain joins TRBV2 and TRBJ2-3; TRBD1 might be the D (5 bases). The sequenced sample was peripheral blood, obtained in a trial of Ad26.COV2.S vaccine versus placebo. CDR3 in DNA: TGTGCCAGCAGTGAGTTGACAGATCCATCCTATACGCAGTATTTT. It is translated as CASSELTDPSYTQYF.